A single sample is the source of the 10 T cell receptor beta chains below, sequenced in a study of cytomegalovirus exposure and HLA in healthy donors. A multiplex PCR was run with 60 Vbeta primers and 13 Jbeta primers. Sequenced by immunoSEQ multiplex PCR; TCRdb stores in-frame clones only, minus some. The sample gives 250,000 to 300,000 clones, over 90% of which show up once; around 1.7% is in the top ten. Sequencing was performed on PBMCs. These receptors were obtained from a girl aged 2-10 years in good health and CMV-seronegative.

The V gene is TRBV11-2, the J gene TRBJ1-3; the match to TRBD1 covers 7 bases. V was pared by 3 bases and J by 7 bases, with 9 bases of the junction left unmatched. This CDR3 comprises 15 residues. In germline, CDR1 is SGHAT, CDR2 FQNNGV. The CDR3 spells CASSFPTGNANTIYF. CDR3 coding DNA: TGTGCCAGCAGCTTTCCGACAGGGAATGCGAACACCATATATTTT. Together with reference TRBV11-2 and TRBJ1-3, the CDR3 gives the full variable domain: EAGVAQSPRYKIIEKRQSVAFWCNPISGHATLYWYQQILGQGPKLLIQFQNNGVVDDSQLPKDRFSAERLKGVDSTLKIQPAKLEDSAVYLCASSFPTGNANTIYFGEGSWLTVV.

This clone was observed a single time. V and J are TRBV7-9 and TRBJ2-7; 11 bases match TRBD1. This CDR3 comprises 14 residues. Germline loops: CDR1 SEHNR, CDR2 FQNEAQ (reference sequence). V shed 7 bases and J 4 bases; nucleotides not matched to a gene: 6. The CDR3: CASNNRDRGYEQYF. The CDR3 DNA is TGTGCCAGCAACAACCGGGACAGGGGGTACGAGCAGTACTTC.

V and J are TRBV6-1 and TRBJ2-1, with TRBD2 as a possible D gene (5 bases). With 3 bases removed from V and 6 bases from J, the gap between germline ends came to 12 bases. CDR1 MNHNS and CDR2 SASEGT come from the germline V gene. The CDR3 is 14 residues long. As DNA, the CDR3 is TGTGCCAGCAGTGAGGGAGTCTGGGCCAATGAGCAGTTCTTC. It yields the protein CASSEGVWANEQFF.

The chain is built from TRBV7-9 and TRBJ1-2; a weak D match, TRBD1 (6 bases). V lost 5 bases and J lost 2, with 18 bases in between. The CDR3 contains 16 residues. The germline V gene encodes CDR1 SEHNR and CDR2 FQNEAQ (reference sequence). CDR3 in amino acids: CASSPSGPDRNYGYTF. The CDR3, as DNA: TGTGCCAGCAGCCCTTCGGGGCCAGACAGGAACTATGGCTACACCTTC.

V gene TRBV6-5 combines with J gene TRBJ2-7, with 11 bases that match TRBD1. CDR3 length equals 16 residues. Germline CDR1 reads MNHEY; CDR2 reads SVGAGI. The trim removed 3 bases at V and 3 bases at J, leaving 7 bases unmatched. CDR3 in amino acids: CASSYGQGANSYEQYF. The CDR3 region has the DNA TGTGCCAGCAGTTATGGACAGGGGGCGAATAGCTACGAGCAGTACTTC.

V and J are TRBV4-1 and TRBJ2-7; 9 nucleotides line up with TRBD2. Trimming cost V 3 bases and J 2 bases; bases outside gene matches: 5. The germline V gene encodes CDR1 MGHRA and CDR2 YSYEKL. The CDR3 has 15 amino acids. DNA for the CDR3: TGCGCCAGCAGCCACCTTAGCGGGAGCCCCTACGAGCAGTACTTC. This sequence encodes CASSHLSGSPYEQYF.

The chain recombines TRBV2 with TRBJ1-2; 8 nucleotides line up with TRBD1. CDR1 and CDR2 (germline): SNHLY, FYNNEI. Germline trimming cut 0 bases from V and 5 bases from J; bases unmatched to any gene: 11. CDR3 length: 17 residues. The CDR3 DNA reads TGTGCCAGCAGTGAAGCAAATCCTACGGGACAGGATTATGGCTACACCTTC. The encoded protein is CASSEANPTGQDYGYTF.

This clone was counted once. This chain joins TRBV18 and TRBJ1-6, with 9 nucleotides matching TRBD1. Germline V lookup: CDR1 KGHSH, CDR2 LQKENI. The junction had 7 bases not matched to a gene; V was cut back by 4 bases and J by 0 bases. This CDR3 comprises 18 residues. The CDR3 DNA is TGTGCCAGCTCACGTCCCGGGACAGGGAGCTCCTATAATTCACCCCTCCACTTT. Translated, it gives CASSRPGTGSSYNSPLHF.

This chain joins TRBV9 and TRBJ2-3; 10 bases fit TRBD2. CDR1 is SGDLS and CDR2 is YYNGEE in the germline V gene. The ends lost 1 base at V and 6 bases at J; junction bases unmatched: 20. The CDR3 runs to 20 residues. CDR3 DNA sequence: TGTGCCAGCAGCGTACCTTTAGAGCGGGGGGGCCAAAGTCTTGACGATACGCAGTATTTT. This encodes CASSVPLERGGQSLDDTQYF.

The chain recombines TRBV9 with TRBJ1-2, with D hard to call. This CDR3 is 13 amino acids long. Per germline, CDR1 SGDLS and CDR2 YYNGEE. V lost 0 bases and J lost 4, with 7 bases in between. CDR3 DNA sequence: TGTGCCAGCAGCGTAGGGCAGGCCTATGGCTACACCTTC. It codes for CASSVGQAYGYTF.